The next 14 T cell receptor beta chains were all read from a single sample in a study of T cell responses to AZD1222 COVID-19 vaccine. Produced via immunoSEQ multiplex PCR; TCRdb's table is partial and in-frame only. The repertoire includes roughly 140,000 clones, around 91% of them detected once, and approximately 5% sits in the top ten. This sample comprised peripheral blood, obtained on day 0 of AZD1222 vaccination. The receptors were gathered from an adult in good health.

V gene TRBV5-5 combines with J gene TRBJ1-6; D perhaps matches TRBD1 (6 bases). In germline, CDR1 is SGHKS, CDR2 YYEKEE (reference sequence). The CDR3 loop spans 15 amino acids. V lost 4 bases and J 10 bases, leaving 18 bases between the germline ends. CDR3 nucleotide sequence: TGTGCCAGCAGCACCGCTCAACAGGGAGGCTCACCCCTCCACTTT. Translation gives CASSTAQQGGSPLHF. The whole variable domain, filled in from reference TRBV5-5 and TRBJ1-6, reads DAGVTQSPTHLIKTRGQQVTLRCSPISGHKSVSWYQQVLGQGPQFIFQYYEKEERGRGNFPDRFSARQFPNYSSELNVNALLLGDSALYLCASSTAQQGGSPLHFGNGTRLTVT.

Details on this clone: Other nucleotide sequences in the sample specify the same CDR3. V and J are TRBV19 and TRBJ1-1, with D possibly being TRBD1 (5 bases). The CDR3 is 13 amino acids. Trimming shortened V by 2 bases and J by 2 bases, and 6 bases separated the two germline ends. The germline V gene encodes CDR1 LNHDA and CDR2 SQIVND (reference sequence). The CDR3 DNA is TGTGCCAGTAGTATACAGGGAAACACTGAAGCTTTCTTT. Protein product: CASSIQGNTEAFF. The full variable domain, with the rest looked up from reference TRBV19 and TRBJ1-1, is DGGITQSPKYLFRKEGQNVTLSCEQNLNHDAMYWYRQDPGQGLRLIYYSQIVNDFQKGDIAEGYSVSREKKESFPLTVTSAQKNPTAFYLCASSIQGNTEAFFGQGTRLTVV.

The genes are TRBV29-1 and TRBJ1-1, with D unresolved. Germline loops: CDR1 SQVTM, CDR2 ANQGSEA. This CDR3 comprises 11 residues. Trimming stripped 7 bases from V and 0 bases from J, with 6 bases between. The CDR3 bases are TGCAGCGGCCATCTGAACACTGAAGCTTTCTTT. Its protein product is CSGHLNTEAFF.

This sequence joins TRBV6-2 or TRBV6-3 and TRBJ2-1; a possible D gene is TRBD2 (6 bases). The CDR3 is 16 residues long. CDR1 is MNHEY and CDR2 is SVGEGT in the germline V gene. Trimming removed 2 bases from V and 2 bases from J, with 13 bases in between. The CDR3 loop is CASSYGGGTTYNEQFF. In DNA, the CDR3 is TGTGCCAGCAGTTACGGCGGCGGGACCACCTACAATGAGCAGTTCTTC.

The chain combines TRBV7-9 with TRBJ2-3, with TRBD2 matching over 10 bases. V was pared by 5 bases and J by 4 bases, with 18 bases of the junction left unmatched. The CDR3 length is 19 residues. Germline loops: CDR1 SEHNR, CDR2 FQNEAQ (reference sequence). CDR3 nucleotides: TGTGCCAGCAGCATTTCTAGCGGGAGCATGAGTCCCCCCGCAGATACGCAGTATTTT. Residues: CASSISSGSMSPPADTQYF. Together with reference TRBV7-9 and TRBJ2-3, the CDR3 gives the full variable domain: DTGVSQNPRHKITKRGQNVTFRCDPISEHNRLYWYRQTLGQGPEFLTYFQNEAQLEKSRLLSDRFSAERPKGSFSTLEIQRTEQGDSAMYLCASSISSGSMSPPADTQYFGPGTRLTVL.

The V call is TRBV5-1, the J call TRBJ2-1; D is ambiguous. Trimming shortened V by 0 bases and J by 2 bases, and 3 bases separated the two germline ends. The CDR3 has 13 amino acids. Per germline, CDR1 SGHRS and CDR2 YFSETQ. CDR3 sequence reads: CASSLVAYNEQFF. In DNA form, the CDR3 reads TGCGCCAGCAGCTTGGTAGCCTACAATGAGCAGTTCTTC.

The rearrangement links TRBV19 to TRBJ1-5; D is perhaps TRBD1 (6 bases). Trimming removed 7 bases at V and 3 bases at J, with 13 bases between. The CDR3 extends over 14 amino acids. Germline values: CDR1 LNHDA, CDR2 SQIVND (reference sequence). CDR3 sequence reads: CASNQQGINQPQHF. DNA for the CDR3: TGTGCCAGTAACCAACAGGGTATCAATCAGCCCCAGCATTTT.

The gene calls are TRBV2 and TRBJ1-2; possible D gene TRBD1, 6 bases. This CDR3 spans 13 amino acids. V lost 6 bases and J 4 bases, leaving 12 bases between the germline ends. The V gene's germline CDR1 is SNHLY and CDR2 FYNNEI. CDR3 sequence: CASSQGTIYGYTF. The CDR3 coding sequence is TGTGCCAGCAGCCAGGGGACGATCTATGGCTACACCTTC.

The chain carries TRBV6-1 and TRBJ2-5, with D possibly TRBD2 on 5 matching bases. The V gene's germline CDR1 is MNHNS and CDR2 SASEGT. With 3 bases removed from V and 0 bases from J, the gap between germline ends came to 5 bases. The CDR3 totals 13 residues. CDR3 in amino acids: CASSDGNQETQYF. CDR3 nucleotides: TGTGCCAGCAGTGACGGGAACCAAGAGACCCAGTACTTC.

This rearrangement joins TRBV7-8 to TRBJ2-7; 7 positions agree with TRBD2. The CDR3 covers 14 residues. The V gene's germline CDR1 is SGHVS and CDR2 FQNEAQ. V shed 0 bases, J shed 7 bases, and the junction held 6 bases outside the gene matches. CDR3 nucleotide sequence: TGTGCCAGCAGCTTAGCGGCGGGAGTTGGAGAGCAGTACTTC. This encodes CASSLAAGVGEQYF.

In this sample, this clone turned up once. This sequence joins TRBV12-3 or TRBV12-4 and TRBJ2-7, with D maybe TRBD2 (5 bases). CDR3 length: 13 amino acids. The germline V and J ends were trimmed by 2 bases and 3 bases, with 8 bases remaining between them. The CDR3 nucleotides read TGTGCCAGCAGTTTATCCCGGGACTACGAGCAGTACTTC. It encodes CASSLSRDYEQYF.

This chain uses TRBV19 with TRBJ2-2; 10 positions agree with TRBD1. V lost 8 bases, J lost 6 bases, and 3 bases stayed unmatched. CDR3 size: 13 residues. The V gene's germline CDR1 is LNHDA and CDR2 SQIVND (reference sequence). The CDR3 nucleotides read TGTGCCAGTTCAGGGACAGGGGCCGGGGAGCTGTTTTTT. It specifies CASSGTGAGELFF. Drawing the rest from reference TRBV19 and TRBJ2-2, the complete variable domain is DGGITQSPKYLFRKEGQNVTLSCEQNLNHDAMYWYRQDPGQGLRLIYYSQIVNDFQKGDIAEGYSVSREKKESFPLTVTSAQKNPTAFYLCASSGTGAGELFFGEGSRLTVL.

The CDR3 sequence is CASRAYGNTIYF. The CDR3 DNA sequence: TGTGCCAGCAGGGCTTATGGAAACACCATATATTTT. V gene TRBV3-1 (or the pseudogene TRBV3-2) combines with J gene TRBJ1-3, with no clear D. V was clipped by 6 bases and J by 3 bases, with 6 bases between them. Germline-derived CDR1 and CDR2 are LGHDT and YNNKEL (reference sequence). The CDR3 contains 12 residues.

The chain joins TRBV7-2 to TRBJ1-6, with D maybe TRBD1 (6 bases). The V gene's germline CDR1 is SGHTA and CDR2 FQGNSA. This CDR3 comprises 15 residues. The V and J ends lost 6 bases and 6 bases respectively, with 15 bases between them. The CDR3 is CASRGAGTINSPLHF. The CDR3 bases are TGTGCCAGCAGGGGGGCGGGTACCATTAATTCACCCCTCCACTTT.